The 14 T cell receptor beta chains listed next were all sequenced from one sample in a study of CD8 T cells in ankylosing spondylitis. Overall study results and limits: Characteristic, it appeared, of ankylosing spondylitis blood was a TCR beta motif of eight highly homologous variants.

TCRdb re-derived calls from the 5' RACE reads in MiXCR, one entry per CDR3 protein. Seen here are some 450,000 distinct CDR3 sequences, roughly 18% observed once, and the top ten hold approximately 0.93%. Antigens of these TCRs are unknown. Sequenced sample: blood, either unsorted or a sorted T cell fraction (not recorded which). These receptors all come from a male donor with ankylosing spondylitis.

This clonotype was counted between two and nine times. The chain uses TRBV18 and TRBJ2-1, with TRBD2 as a possible D gene (6 bases). The CDR3 extends over 13 amino acids. CDR1 is KGHSH and CDR2 is LQKENI in the germline V gene. V shed 3 bases and J shed 6 bases, with 9 bases lying between them. This chain's CDR3 is CASSPPTSNEQFF. The CDR3 coding sequence is TGTGCCAGCTCACCTCCGACTAGCAATGAGCAGTTCTTC. The full variable domain, completed using reference TRBV18 and TRBJ2-1, is NAGVMQNPRHLVRRRGQEARLRCSPMKGHSHVYWYRQLPEEGLKFMVYLQKENIIDESGMPKERFSAEFPKEGPSILRIQQVVRGDSAAYFCASSPPTSNEQFFGPGTRLTVL.

This clonotype was recorded a few times. This chain joins TRBV5-1 and TRBJ2-2; 8 nucleotides agree with TRBD2. Per germline, CDR1 SGHRS and CDR2 YFSETQ. The CDR3 totals 15 residues. V shed 2 bases and J 6 bases; nucleotides not matched to a gene: 6. The chain's CDR3 is CASSLQAGAPGELFF. The CDR3 region has the DNA TGCGCCAGCAGCTTACAAGCGGGGGCACCCGGGGAGCTGTTTTTT.

This clonotype occurred a few times. The chain links TRBV20-1 to TRBJ2-3; D might be TRBD1 (5 bases). Trimming removed 0 bases at V and 2 bases at J, with 12 bases between. The CDR3 contains 15 residues. The germline CDR1 and CDR2 sequences are DFQATT and SNEGSKA (reference sequence). The CDR3 region is CSARDRSGSTDTQYF. The DNA for the CDR3 is TGCAGTGCTAGAGATCGGTCAGGGTCCACAGATACGCAGTATTTT.

The V gene is TRBV12-3 or TRBV12-4, the J gene TRBJ2-7, with TRBD2 as a possible D gene (6 bases). The CDR3 consists of 14 residues. Between the trimmed V and J ends, which lost 6 bases and 3 bases, there was a span of 15 bases. CDR3 protein: CASREGTTYYEQYF. DNA for the CDR3: TGTGCCAGCAGGGAGGGGACCACCTACTACGAGCAGTACTTC.

In this sample, this clonotype turned up a few times. V and J are TRBV6-4 and TRBJ2-1; 13 bases are a match to TRBD2. The CDR3 runs 16 residues. Germline assignment: CDR1 MRHNA and CDR2 SNTAGT. V gave up 4 bases and J gave up 8 bases; unmatched junction bases: 8. CDR3 residues: CASSAPTSGRADEQFF. The CDR3 DNA is TGTGCCAGCAGTGCCCCAACTAGCGGGAGGGCTGATGAGCAGTTCTTC.

This clonotype was observed a handful of times. This chain connects TRBV20-1 to TRBJ1-1, with 9 bases aligning to TRBD1. V lost 3 bases to trimming and J lost 5 bases; unmatched junction nucleotides: 7. In germline, CDR1 is DFQATT, CDR2 SNEGSKA (reference sequence). The CDR3 is 14 amino acids. The CDR3 loop is CSASEPGQGTEAFF. Here the CDR3 DNA reads TGCAGTGCTAGTGAACCGGGACAGGGAACTGAAGCTTTCTTT.

V is TRBV20-1 and J is TRBJ1-1; TRBD1 agrees at 7 bases. Germline V gene sequence: CDR1 DFQATT, CDR2 SNEGSKA (reference sequence). V was pared by 2 bases and J by 4 bases, with 4 bases of the junction left unmatched. The CDR3 runs 13 residues. CDR3 sequence: CSARKGAITEAFF. CDR3 nucleotide sequence: TGCAGTGCTAGAAAGGGGGCGATCACTGAAGCTTTCTTT.

The gene calls are TRBV20-1 and TRBJ2-1; 7 positions match TRBD2. J gave up 5 bases and V 2 bases, and 6 bases lay outside the gene matches. The length of the CDR3 is 14 residues. Germline values: CDR1 DFQATT, CDR2 SNEGSKA (reference sequence). Written as DNA, the CDR3 is TGCAGTGCTAGACCGGGGGGTGAAAACAATGAGCAGTTCTTC. This gives the protein CSARPGGENNEQFF.

This clonotype came up a few times. The V and J genes are TRBV5-1 and TRBJ1-1; D is unresolved. Germline values: CDR1 SGHRS, CDR2 YFSETQ. The V and J ends lost 6 bases and 7 bases respectively, with 19 bases between them. The length of the CDR3 is 14 residues. The CDR3 region has the DNA TGCGCCAGCACCCCCGGCCCGGAAACGGGTGAAGCTTTCTTT. This sequence encodes CASTPGPETGEAFF.

This clonotype has a handful of counts. The genes are TRBV6-5 and TRBJ2-1; 9 nucleotides align to TRBD2. This CDR3 comprises 12 residues. Per the germline V gene, CDR1 is MNHEY and CDR2 is SVGAGI. V was pared by 4 bases and J by 15 bases, with 7 bases of the junction left unmatched. CDR3 protein: CASSSQAGGWFF. The DNA of the CDR3 is TGTGCCAGCAGTTCCCAAGCGGGAGGATGGTTCTTC.

The chain carries TRBV3-1 and TRBJ1-1; no clear D gene. CDR1 LGHDT and CDR2 YNNKEL come from the germline V gene (reference sequence). CDR3 size: 12 residues. The V end lost 2 bases, the J end lost 4 bases, and 5 bases lay between the germline ends. CDR3 in DNA: TGTGCCAGCAGCCAATTTGGCACTGAAGCTTTCTTT. This gives the protein CASSQFGTEAFF.

As regards this clonotype: Compared with germline, one end of the junction differs, possibly owing to a read error. V usage is TRBV6-1 and J usage is TRBJ2-7; 7 bases map to TRBD1. The CDR3 extends over 13 amino acids. From germline, CDR1 is MNHNS and CDR2 SASEGT. The CDR3 loop is CASRPGQARALVF. CDR3 nucleotides: TGTGCCAGCAGACCTGGACAGGCTAGAGCTTTAGTCTTC.

This clonotype was seen at least ten times. V and J are TRBV10-3 and TRBJ2-2, with D maybe TRBD2 (6 bases). The CDR3 is made up of 15 amino acids. V shed 2 bases and J shed 0 bases, with 7 bases lying between them. Germline lookup yields CDR1 ENHRY and CDR2 SYGVKD. The CDR3: CAISETSSNTGELFF. The CDR3 bases are TGTGCCATCAGTGAGACTAGCTCGAACACCGGGGAGCTGTTTTTT.

This clonotype has a handful of counts. The rearrangement uses TRBV28 and TRBJ2-7, with D uncertain. The CDR3 spans 15 residues. Germline V gives CDR1 MDHEN, CDR2 SYDVKM. Between the trimmed V and J ends, which lost 6 bases and 4 bases, there was a span of 19 bases. CDR3 in DNA: TGTGCCAGCAGGCGAACCGGGTCCCCTGCTTACGAGCAGTACTTC. Its translation is CASRRTGSPAYEQYF.